These 25 T cell receptor beta chains came from one sample sequenced in a study of blood T cells in healthy people across ages. Sample-barcoded 5' priming and a J-beta primer mix drove a second PCR of about 7 to 12 cycles. TCRdb reprocessed the 5' RACE reads via MiXCR and lists one record per CDR3 protein. The sample yields 700,000 or so distinct CDR3 sequences, about a fifth seen once. The specimen was blood. The source is a man between 65 and 85 years old in good health.

This clonotype was seen only a few times. This chain links TRBV24-1 with TRBJ2-3; D may be TRBD1 (5 bases). The V gene's germline CDR1 is KGHDR and CDR2 SFDVKD. The CDR3 has 14 residues. Trimming pared 5 bases from V and 5 bases from J, leaving 13 bases between. CDR3 bases: TGTGCCACCAGTGCCCAGGGATTTGTAGATACGCAGTATTTT. Its translation: CATSAQGFVDTQYF.

This rearrangement joins TRBV20-1 to TRBJ1-2; D is unclear. CDR1 is DFQATT, CDR2 SNEGSKA, per germline (reference sequence). The V and J ends lost 6 bases and 0 bases respectively, with 11 bases between them. This CDR3 region has 13 residues. The CDR3 nucleotides read TGCAGTGCCGGAGGCTCCGCTAACTATGGCTACACCTTC. Its translation is CSAGGSANYGYTF.

In the case of this clonotype: Relative to the germline gene, one junction end is altered; a read error may explain this. The gene calls are TRBV29-1 and TRBJ1-2; a possible D gene is TRBD1 (6 bases). From germline, CDR1 is SQVTM and CDR2 ANQGSEA. This CDR3 has 13 residues. Here the CDR3 reads CSVEGQPIYGYTF. The CDR3, as DNA: TGCAGCGTCGAAGGACAGCCTATATATGGCTACACCTTC.

This clonotype showed up just once. This chain joins TRBV5-1 and TRBJ2-5, with TRBD1 identical over 7 bases. The CDR3 has 16 residues. The ends lost 0 bases at V and 2 bases at J; junction bases unmatched: 7. In germline, CDR1 is SGHRS, CDR2 YFSETQ. CDR3: CASSLAIGTAQETQYF. Here the CDR3 DNA reads TGCGCCAGCAGCTTGGCTATTGGGACAGCTCAAGAGACCCAGTACTTC.

The sample holds a few counts of this clonotype. The V and J genes are TRBV10-3 and TRBJ1-2; the D gene is possibly TRBD1 (6 bases). In germline, CDR1 is ENHRY, CDR2 SYGVKD. V lost 0 bases to trimming and J lost 6 bases, with 11 bases between them. This CDR3 spans 14 amino acids. CDR3 sequence reads: CAISESQGTDGYTF. The DNA for the CDR3 is TGTGCCATCAGTGAGTCGCAGGGGACGGATGGCTACACCTTC.

This clonotype was seen a handful of times. The chain carries TRBV3-1 and TRBJ1-5, with D tentatively TRBD1 (5 bases). This CDR3 has 15 amino acids. Per germline, CDR1 LGHDT and CDR2 YNNKEL (reference sequence). V was pared by 1 base and J by 3 bases, with 10 bases between. This CDR3 reads CASSQGGGPNQPQHF. The CDR3 nucleotides read TGTGCCAGCAGCCAAGGGGGGGGTCCCAATCAGCCCCAGCATTTT.

The V and J genes are TRBV15 and TRBJ2-5, with D maybe TRBD1 (5 bases). V lost 0 bases and J lost 2, with 13 bases in between. CDR1 and CDR2 from the germline V gene are LNHNV and YYDKDF (reference sequence). This CDR3 is built from 16 residues. CDR3 DNA sequence: TGTGCCACCAGCAGAGATCGTGGCAGGGCGCAAGAGACCCAGTACTTC. Translated: CATSRDRGRAQETQYF.

This clonotype appeared a few times. The chain joins TRBV11-2 to TRBJ2-5, with 13 bases identical to TRBD2. The J call may be in error: the DNA end matches TRBJ2-1 better. Germline assignment: CDR1 SGHAT and CDR2 FQNNGV. The CDR3 extends over 19 amino acids. The CDR3 coding sequence is TGTGCCAGCAGCTTATTCGTATCGAGACTAGCGGGGGGTTCCAATGAGCAGTTCTTC. It encodes CASSLFVSRLAGGSNEQFF.

This chain joins TRBV5-1 and TRBJ2-1; 7 positions match TRBD2. The ends lost 1 base at V and 6 bases at J; junction bases unmatched: 7. Germline lookup yields CDR1 SGHRS and CDR2 YFSETQ. The CDR3 has 15 amino acids. CDR3 coding DNA: TGCGCCAGCAGCTTGTCGGCGAGGGAGGGCAATGAGCAGTTCTTC. Translating gives CASSLSAREGNEQFF.

This clonotype has a single count. The chain joins TRBV5-1 to TRBJ1-2; D might be TRBD1 (5 bases). Trimming took off 4 bases at V and 0 bases at J, with 13 bases between the two ends. The length of the CDR3 is 15 residues. The V gene's germline CDR1 is SGHRS and CDR2 YFSETQ. The DNA of the CDR3 is TGCGCCAGCAGCGACGAAGGGGTGGCTAACTATGGCTACACCTTC. It is translated as CASSDEGVANYGYTF.

This clonotype has just a few counts. The chain links TRBV18 to TRBJ1-2; maybe TRBD1 (5 bases). With 5 bases removed from V and 10 bases from J, the gap between germline ends came to 23 bases. This CDR3 has 15 amino acids. Germline V CDR1 and CDR2: KGHSH, LQKENI. The CDR3 nucleotides read TGTGCCAGCTCAGAGCAAGCACAGGCCTTTTTTGACTACACCTTC. Translated: CASSEQAQAFFDYTF.

The chain links TRBV18 to TRBJ2-3, with 7 bases that match TRBD2. J gave up 0 bases and V 1 base, and 7 bases lay outside the gene matches. CDR1 KGHSH and CDR2 LQKENI come from the germline V gene. The CDR3 extends over 17 amino acids. DNA for the CDR3: TGTGCCAGCTCACCACTCCTAGCGGCAGATAGCACAGATACGCAGTATTTT. Amino acids: CASSPLLAADSTDTQYF.

In this sample, this clonotype turned up a few times. J is TRBJ2-5 and V is TRBV12-3 or TRBV12-4, with D possibly TRBD1 on 5 matching bases. Trimming pared 5 bases from V and 7 bases from J, leaving 14 bases between. The CDR3 is made up of 13 amino acids. The DNA of the CDR3 is TGTGCCAGCAGTCAGACAGCTGGGGTGACCCAGTACTTC. Translating gives CASSQTAGVTQYF.

This clonotype was observed a handful of times. The J gene is TRBJ2-6, the V gene TRBV5-1, with D possibly being TRBD1 (5 bases). V shed 0 bases and J shed 1 base, with 14 bases lying between them. In germline, CDR1 is SGHRS, CDR2 YFSETQ. This CDR3 contains 18 residues. The DNA for the CDR3 is TGCGCCAGCAGCTTGGTGGCAGGGTTAACTTCTGGGGCCAACGTCCTGACTTTC. Translation: CASSLVAGLTSGANVLTF.

This clonotype was observed many times. The chain couples TRBV5-1 to TRBJ2-1, with 8 positions matching TRBD1. Trimming took 0 bases from V and 4 from J; bases not matched to a gene: 3. CDR1 SGHRS and CDR2 YFSETQ come from the germline V gene. CDR3 length equals 15 residues. Written as DNA, the CDR3 is TGCGCCAGCAGCTTGGAACGACAGGGGTACAATGAGCAGTTCTTC. Its protein product is CASSLERQGYNEQFF. The variable domain in full, completed from reference TRBV5-1 and TRBJ2-1, reads KAGVTQTPRYLIKTRGQQVTLSCSPISGHRSVSWYQQTPGQGLQFLFEYFSETQRNKGNFPGRFSGRQFSNSRSEMNVSTLELGDSALYLCASSLERQGYNEQFFGPGTRLTVL.

This clonotype was detected a few times. The chain uses TRBV11-3 and TRBJ2-2; 8 bases map to TRBD2. CDR1 and CDR2 (germline): SGHNT, YENEEA. Germline trimming cut 5 bases from V and 3 bases from J; bases unmatched to any gene: 8. The CDR3 runs 16 residues. The CDR3 DNA reads TGTGCCAGCAGCCCTGATGTCGGGGGGGACACCGGGGAGCTGTTTTTT. As protein: CASSPDVGGDTGELFF.

The V and J genes are TRBV20-1 and TRBJ2-7; perhaps TRBD2 as D (6 bases). This CDR3 has 12 amino acids. CDR1 and CDR2 (germline): DFQATT, SNEGSKA (reference sequence). CDR3 nucleotides: TGCAGGTGGGAGGTCCTAGTCTACGAGCAGTACGTC. Translating it yields CRWEVLVYEQYV.

The rearrangement joins TRBV3-1 to TRBJ1-2; possibly TRBD1 for D (5 bases). V was cut by 1 base and J by 6 bases, with 9 bases left in between. CDR1 and CDR2 (germline): LGHDT, YNNKEL (reference sequence). This CDR3 comprises 13 residues. CDR3 bases: TGTGCCAGCAGCCAAGGACGGGGGAATGGCTACACCTTC. Its translation is CASSQGRGNGYTF.

This clonotype was counted ten times or more. The rearrangement uses TRBV28 and TRBJ2-7, with D possibly TRBD2 on 5 matching bases. Trimming shortened V by 2 bases and J by 7 bases, and 21 bases separated the two germline ends. The CDR3 extends over 16 amino acids. The germline CDR1 and CDR2 sequences are MDHEN and SYDVKM. The CDR3 reads CASSLARTRGSGEQYV. Written as DNA, the CDR3 is TGTGCCAGCAGTTTAGCCAGGACTCGTGGGTCTGGAGAGCAGTACGTC.

This clonotype was counted a single time. This rearrangement joins TRBV5-6 to TRBJ1-3; 11 bases match TRBD1. Germline V CDR1 and CDR2: SGHDT, YYEEEE. Trimming removed 4 bases from V and 3 bases from J; junction bases left unmatched: 6. The CDR3 consists of 16 residues. In nucleotides, the CDR3 is TGTGCCAGCAGCGTGGACAGGGGGCTCTTTGGAAACACCATATATTTT. This translates into CASSVDRGLFGNTIYF.

This clonotype was counted at least ten times. Written as DNA, the CDR3 is TGCGCCAGCAGCTTGGCCTCGGCCACAAGCTCCTACAATGAGCAGTTCTTC. It codes for CASSLASATSSYNEQFF. The chain employs TRBV5-1 and TRBJ2-1; D is unresolved. The CDR3 totals 17 residues. Trimming stripped 0 bases from V and 0 bases from J, with 13 bases between. The germline gives CDR1 SGHRS, CDR2 YFSETQ. Variable domain in full (rest from reference TRBV5-1 and TRBJ2-1): KAGVTQTPRYLIKTRGQQVTLSCSPISGHRSVSWYQQTPGQGLQFLFEYFSETQRNKGNFPGRFSGRQFSNSRSEMNVSTLELGDSALYLCASSLASATSSYNEQFFGPGTRLTVL.

CDR3 in DNA: TGTGCCAGCAGCGGACGGGACAGGGGACGCCCTGAAGCTTTCTTT. It codes for CASSGRDRGRPEAFF. The gene calls are TRBV2 and TRBJ1-1; 10 nucleotides line up with TRBD1. CDR3 size: 15 residues. From germline, CDR1 is SNHLY and CDR2 FYNNEI. Trimming at V came to 6 bases and at J to 6 bases, leaving 10 bases not matched to a gene.

The chain couples TRBV20-1 to TRBJ1-2, with no clear D. Deletions cut 0 bases from V and 0 bases from J, with 11 bases between. This CDR3 has 15 residues. Germline V lookup: CDR1 DFQATT, CDR2 SNEGSKA (reference sequence). CDR3 amino acids: CSARDSPLSNYGYTF. CDR3 sequence (DNA): TGCAGTGCTAGAGATTCCCCTTTGTCTAACTATGGCTACACCTTC.

This clonotype was counted between two and nine times. This rearrangement joins TRBV7-2 to TRBJ2-3; perhaps TRBD1 as D (5 bases). The CDR3 is made up of 15 amino acids. Per the germline V gene, CDR1 is SGHTA and CDR2 is FQGNSA. Trimming removed 1 base at V and 0 bases at J, with 8 bases between. The CDR3 protein is CASSLVTASTDTQYF. Written as DNA, the CDR3 is TGTGCCAGCAGCTTAGTGACAGCTAGCACAGATACGCAGTATTTT.

V gene TRBV28 combines with J gene TRBJ1-1, with TRBD1 identical over 8 bases. The CDR3 length is 15 residues. Trimming at V came to 4 bases and at J to 0 bases, leaving 4 bases not matched to a gene. CDR1 is MDHEN and CDR2 is SYDVKM in the germline V gene. CDR3 in DNA: TGTGCCAGCAGTTCCCCAGGGGGCATGAACACTGAAGCTTTCTTT. This encodes CASSSPGGMNTEAFF. Complete variable domain (other parts from reference TRBV28 and TRBJ1-1): DVKVTQSSRYLVKRTGEKVFLECVQDMDHENMFWYRQDPGLGLRLIYFSYDVKMKEKGDIPEGYSVSREKKERFSLILESASTNQTSMYLCASSSPGGMNTEAFFGQGTRLTVV.